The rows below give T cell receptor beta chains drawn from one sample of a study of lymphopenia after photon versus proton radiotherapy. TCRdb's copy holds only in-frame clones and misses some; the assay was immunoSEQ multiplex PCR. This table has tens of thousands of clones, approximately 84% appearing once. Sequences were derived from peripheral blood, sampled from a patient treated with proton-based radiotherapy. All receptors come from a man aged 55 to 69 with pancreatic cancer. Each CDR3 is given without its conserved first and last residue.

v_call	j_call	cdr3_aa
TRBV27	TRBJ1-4	ASSNREGGEKLF
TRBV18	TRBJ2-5	ASSPGTGNEETQY
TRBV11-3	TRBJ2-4	ASSAGGPSGNIQY
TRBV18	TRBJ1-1	ASSPQAVNTEAF
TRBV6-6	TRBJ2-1	ASSPPGLAGPNEQF
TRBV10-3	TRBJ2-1	AISDGLFSSSEQF
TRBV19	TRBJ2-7	ASSTGIEYEQY
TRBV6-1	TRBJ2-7	ASSVSGVRYEQY
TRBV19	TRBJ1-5	ASSIGAGQGSYQPQH
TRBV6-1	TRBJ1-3	AAGQGAGNTIY
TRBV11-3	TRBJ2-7	ASSAREAPYEQY
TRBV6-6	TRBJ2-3	ASSYSGITQY
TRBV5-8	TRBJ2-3	ASSSTWTGTTDTQY
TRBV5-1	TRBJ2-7	ASAAGNEQY
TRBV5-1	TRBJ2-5	ASSSADRGGVETQY
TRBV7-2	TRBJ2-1	ASSLPPGQGAF
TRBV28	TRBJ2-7	ASSLNADWDSYEQY
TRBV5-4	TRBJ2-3	ASSRSSSGSVRGTQY
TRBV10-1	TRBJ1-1	ASGDRDTEAF
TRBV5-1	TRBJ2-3	ASSALAGGSDTQY
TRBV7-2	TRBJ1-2	ASRPAGTVYGYT
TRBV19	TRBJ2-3	ASQDLKATDTQY
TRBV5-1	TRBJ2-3	ASSLAGKSTDTQY
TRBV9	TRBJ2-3	ASSPRGGEGTDTQY
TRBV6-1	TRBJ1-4	ASSPARGIQKLF
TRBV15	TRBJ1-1	ATSLQGGTEAF
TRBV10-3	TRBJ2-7	AISDGPQTYEQY
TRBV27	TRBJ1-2	ASSPRGGGIGGYT
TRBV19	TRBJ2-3	ASSTNTDTQY
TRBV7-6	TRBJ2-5	ASSPSGQGEQY